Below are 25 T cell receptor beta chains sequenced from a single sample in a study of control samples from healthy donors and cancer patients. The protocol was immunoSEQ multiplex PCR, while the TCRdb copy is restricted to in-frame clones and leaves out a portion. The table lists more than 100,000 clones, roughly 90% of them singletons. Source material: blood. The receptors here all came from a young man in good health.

CDR3 in amino acids: CASSIDRDSYEQYF. CDR3 sequence (DNA): TGCGCCAGCAGCATAGACAGGGACTCCTACGAGCAGTACTTC. The chain combines TRBV5-1 with TRBJ2-7, with TRBD1 matching over 7 bases. Germline assignment: CDR1 SGHRS and CDR2 YFSETQ. The trim removed 4 bases at V and 0 bases at J, leaving 4 bases unmatched. The CDR3 runs to 14 residues. The full variable domain, with the rest looked up from reference TRBV5-1 and TRBJ2-7, is KAGVTQTPRYLIKTRGQQVTLSCSPISGHRSVSWYQQTPGQGLQFLFEYFSETQRNKGNFPGRFSGRQFSNSRSEMNVSTLELGDSALYLCASSIDRDSYEQYFGPGTRLTVT.

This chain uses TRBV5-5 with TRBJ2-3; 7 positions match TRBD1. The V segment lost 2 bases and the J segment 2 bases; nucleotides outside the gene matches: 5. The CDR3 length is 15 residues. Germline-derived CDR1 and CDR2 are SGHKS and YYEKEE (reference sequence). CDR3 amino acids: CASSLEGALTDTQYF. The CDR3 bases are TGTGCCAGCAGCTTAGAGGGGGCGCTCACAGATACGCAGTATTTT.

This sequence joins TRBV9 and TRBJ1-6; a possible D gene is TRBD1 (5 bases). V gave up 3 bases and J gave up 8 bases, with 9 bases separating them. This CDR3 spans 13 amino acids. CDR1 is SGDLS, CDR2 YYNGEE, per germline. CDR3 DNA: TGTGCCAGCAGCGAGGCCAGGGATTCACCCCTCCACTTT. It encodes CASSEARDSPLHF.

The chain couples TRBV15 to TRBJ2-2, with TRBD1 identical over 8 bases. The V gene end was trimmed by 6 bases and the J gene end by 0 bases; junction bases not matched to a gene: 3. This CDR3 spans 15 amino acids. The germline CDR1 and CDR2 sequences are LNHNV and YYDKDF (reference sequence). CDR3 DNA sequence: TGTGCCACCAGATCGGGACAGGCGAACACCGGGGAGCTGTTTTTT. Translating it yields CATRSGQANTGELFF.

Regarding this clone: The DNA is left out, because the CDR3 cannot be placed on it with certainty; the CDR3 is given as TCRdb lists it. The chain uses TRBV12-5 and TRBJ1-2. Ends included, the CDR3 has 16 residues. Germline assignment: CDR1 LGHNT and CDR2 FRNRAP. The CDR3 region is CASGLVLRAGTYGYTF.

The chain's CDR3 is CASTTGAVGQPQHF. The CDR3 region has the DNA TGTGCCAGCACTACGGGGGCAGTGGGGCAGCCCCAGCATTTT. The chain is built from TRBV6-5 and TRBJ1-5, with D maybe TRBD1 (6 bases). Trimming took 7 bases from V and 7 from J, leaving 17 bases between them. CDR3 length equals 14 residues. The V gene's germline CDR1 is MNHEY and CDR2 SVGAGI.

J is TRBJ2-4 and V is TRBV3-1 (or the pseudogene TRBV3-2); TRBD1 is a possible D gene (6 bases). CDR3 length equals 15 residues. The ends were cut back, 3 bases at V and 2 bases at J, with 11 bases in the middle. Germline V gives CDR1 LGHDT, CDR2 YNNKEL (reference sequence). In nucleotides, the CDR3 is TGTGCCAGCAGCCAGGACAGAGGACCCAAAAACATTCAGTACTTC. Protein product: CASSQDRGPKNIQYF.

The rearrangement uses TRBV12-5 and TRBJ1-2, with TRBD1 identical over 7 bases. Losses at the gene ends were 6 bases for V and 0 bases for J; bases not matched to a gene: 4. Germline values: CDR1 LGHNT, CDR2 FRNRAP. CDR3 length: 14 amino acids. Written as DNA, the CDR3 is TGTGCTAGTGGGAACAGGGGAACTAACTATGGCTACACCTTC. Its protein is CASGNRGTNYGYTF.

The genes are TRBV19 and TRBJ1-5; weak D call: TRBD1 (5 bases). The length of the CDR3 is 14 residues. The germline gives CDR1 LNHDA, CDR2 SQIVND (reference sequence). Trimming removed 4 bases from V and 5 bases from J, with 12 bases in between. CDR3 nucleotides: TGTGCCAGTAGTACAGGACAATTATATCAGCCCCAGCATTTT. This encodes CASSTGQLYQPQHF.

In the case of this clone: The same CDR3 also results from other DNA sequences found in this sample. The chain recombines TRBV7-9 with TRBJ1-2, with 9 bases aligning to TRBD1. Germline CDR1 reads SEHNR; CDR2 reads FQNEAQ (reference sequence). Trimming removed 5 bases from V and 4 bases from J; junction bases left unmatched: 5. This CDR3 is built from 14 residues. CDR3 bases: TGTGCCAGCAGCCTGGACAGGGGAGGCTATGGCTACACCTTC. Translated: CASSLDRGGYGYTF.

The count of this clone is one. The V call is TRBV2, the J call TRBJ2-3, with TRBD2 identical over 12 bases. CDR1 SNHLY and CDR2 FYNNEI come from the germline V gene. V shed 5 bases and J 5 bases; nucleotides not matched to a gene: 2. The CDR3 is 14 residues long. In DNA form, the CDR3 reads TGTGCCAGCAGTTCTAGCGGGGGGGGAGATACGCAGTATTTT. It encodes CASSSSGGGDTQYF.

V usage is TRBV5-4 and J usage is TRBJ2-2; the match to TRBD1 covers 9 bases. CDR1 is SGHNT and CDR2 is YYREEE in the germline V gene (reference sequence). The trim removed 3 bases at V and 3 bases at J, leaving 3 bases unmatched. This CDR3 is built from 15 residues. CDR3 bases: TGTGCCAGCAGCTCTGGACAGGGGTACACCGGGGAGCTGTTTTTT. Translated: CASSSGQGYTGELFF.

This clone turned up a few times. CDR3 loop: CAWSAGTGNRTYNSPLHF. CDR3 nucleotide sequence: TGTGCCTGGAGCGCGGGGACAGGGAACAGAACCTATAATTCACCCCTCCACTTT. The V gene is TRBV30, the J gene TRBJ1-6, with 9 bases that match TRBD1. Germline CDR1 GTSNPN, CDR2 SVGIG (reference sequence). The CDR3 is 18 residues long. With V trimmed by 3 bases and J by 2 bases, 11 bases remained unmatched.

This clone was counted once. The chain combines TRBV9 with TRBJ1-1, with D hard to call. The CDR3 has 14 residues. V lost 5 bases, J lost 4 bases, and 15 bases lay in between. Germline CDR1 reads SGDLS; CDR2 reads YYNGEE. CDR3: CASSQYAGSTEAFF. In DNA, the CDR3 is TGTGCCAGCAGTCAATACGCGGGTAGCACTGAAGCTTTCTTT.

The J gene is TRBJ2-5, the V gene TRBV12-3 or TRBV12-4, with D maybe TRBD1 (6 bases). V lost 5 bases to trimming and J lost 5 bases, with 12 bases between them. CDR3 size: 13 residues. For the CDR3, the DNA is TGTGCCAGCAGTGTGGACAGCCGGGAGACCCAGTACTTC. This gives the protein CASSVDSRETQYF.

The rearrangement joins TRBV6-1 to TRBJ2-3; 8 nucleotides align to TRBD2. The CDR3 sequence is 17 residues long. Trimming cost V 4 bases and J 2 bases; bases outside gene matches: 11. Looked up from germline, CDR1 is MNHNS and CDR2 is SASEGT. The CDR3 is CASSAYAAGGNTDTQYF. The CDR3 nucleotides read TGTGCCAGCAGTGCCTATGCGGCGGGGGGAAACACAGATACGCAGTATTTT.

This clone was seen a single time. The CDR3 DNA is TGTGCCTGGAGTGGGACGGCCTCCTACGAGCAGTACTTC. The encoded protein is CAWSGTASYEQYF. The V and J genes are TRBV30 and TRBJ2-7, with D hard to call. V lost 1 base to trimming and J lost 0 bases, with 7 bases between them. The germline gives CDR1 GTSNPN, CDR2 SVGIG (reference sequence). This CDR3 is built from 13 residues.

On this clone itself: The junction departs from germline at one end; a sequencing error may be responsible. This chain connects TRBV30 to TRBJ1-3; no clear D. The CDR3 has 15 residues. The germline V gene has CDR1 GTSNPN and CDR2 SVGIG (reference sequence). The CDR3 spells CAWSLRITPGDTIYF. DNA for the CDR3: TGTGCCTGGAGTTTACGGATAACGCCTGGAGACACCATATATTTT.

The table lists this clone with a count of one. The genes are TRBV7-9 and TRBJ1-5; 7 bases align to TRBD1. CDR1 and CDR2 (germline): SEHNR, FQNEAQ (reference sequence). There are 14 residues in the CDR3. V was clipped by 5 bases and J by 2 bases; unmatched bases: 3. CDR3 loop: CASSRGTGNQPQHF. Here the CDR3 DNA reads TGTGCCAGCAGCCGCGGGACAGGCAATCAGCCCCAGCATTTT. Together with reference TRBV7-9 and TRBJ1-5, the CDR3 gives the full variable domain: DTGVSQNPRHKITKRGQNVTFRCDPISEHNRLYWYRQTLGQGPEFLTYFQNEAQLEKSRLLSDRFSAERPKGSFSTLEIQRTEQGDSAMYLCASSRGTGNQPQHFGDGTRLSIL.

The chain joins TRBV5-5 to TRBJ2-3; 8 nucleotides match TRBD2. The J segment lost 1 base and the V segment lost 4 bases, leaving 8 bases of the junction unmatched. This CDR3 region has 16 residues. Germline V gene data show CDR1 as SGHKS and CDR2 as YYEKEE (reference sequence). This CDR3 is CASSPTGTRGTDTQYF. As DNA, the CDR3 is TGTGCCAGCAGCCCGACCGGGACTAGGGGCACAGATACGCAGTATTTT.

The CDR3 spells CASSLTGIGGEKLFF. CDR3 bases: TGTGCCAGCAGCCTTACAGGGATCGGGGGTGAAAAACTGTTTTTT. This rearrangement joins TRBV6-5 to TRBJ1-4; a possible D gene is TRBD1 (6 bases). Between the trimmed V and J ends, which lost 6 bases and 7 bases, there was a span of 18 bases. The CDR3 spans 15 residues. CDR1 MNHEY and CDR2 SVGAGI come from the germline V gene.

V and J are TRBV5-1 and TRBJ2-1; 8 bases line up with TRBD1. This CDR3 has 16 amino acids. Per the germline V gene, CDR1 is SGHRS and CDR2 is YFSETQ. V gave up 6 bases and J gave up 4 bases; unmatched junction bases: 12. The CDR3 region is CASNRGGQGAYNEQFF. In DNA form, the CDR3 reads TGCGCCAGCAATAGGGGAGGCCAGGGGGCGTACAATGAGCAGTTCTTC.

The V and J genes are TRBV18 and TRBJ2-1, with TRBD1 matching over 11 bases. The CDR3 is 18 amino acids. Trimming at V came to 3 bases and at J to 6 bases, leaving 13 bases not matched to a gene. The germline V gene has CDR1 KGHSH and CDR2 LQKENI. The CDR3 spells CASSPSAGTGGIFNEQFF. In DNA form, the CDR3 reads TGTGCCAGCTCACCGAGCGCCGGGACAGGGGGGATTTTCAATGAGCAGTTCTTC.

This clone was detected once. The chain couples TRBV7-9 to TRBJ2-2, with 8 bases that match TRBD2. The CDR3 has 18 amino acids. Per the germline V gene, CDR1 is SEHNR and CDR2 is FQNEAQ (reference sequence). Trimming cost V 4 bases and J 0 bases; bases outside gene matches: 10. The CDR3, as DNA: TGTGCCAGCAGCTCACCGGGACTAGGGAGCGCGAACACCGGGGAGCTGTTTTTT. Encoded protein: CASSSPGLGSANTGELFF. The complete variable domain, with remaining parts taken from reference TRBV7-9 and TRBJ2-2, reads DTGVSQNPRHKITKRGQNVTFRCDPISEHNRLYWYRQTLGQGPEFLTYFQNEAQLEKSRLLSDRFSAERPKGSFSTLEIQRTEQGDSAMYLCASSSPGLGSANTGELFFGEGSRLTVL.

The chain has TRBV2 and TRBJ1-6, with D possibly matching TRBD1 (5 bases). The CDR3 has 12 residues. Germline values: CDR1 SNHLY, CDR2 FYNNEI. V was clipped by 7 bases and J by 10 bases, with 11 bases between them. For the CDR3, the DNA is TGTGCCAGCACCGAACGGGGCTCACCCCTCCACTTT. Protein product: CASTERGSPLHF. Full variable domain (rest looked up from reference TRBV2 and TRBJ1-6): EPEVTQTPSHQVTQMGQEVILRCVPISNHLYFYWYRQILGQKVEFLVSFYNNEISEKSEIFDDQFSVERPDGSNFTLKIRSTKLEDSAMYFCASTERGSPLHFGNGTRLTVT.